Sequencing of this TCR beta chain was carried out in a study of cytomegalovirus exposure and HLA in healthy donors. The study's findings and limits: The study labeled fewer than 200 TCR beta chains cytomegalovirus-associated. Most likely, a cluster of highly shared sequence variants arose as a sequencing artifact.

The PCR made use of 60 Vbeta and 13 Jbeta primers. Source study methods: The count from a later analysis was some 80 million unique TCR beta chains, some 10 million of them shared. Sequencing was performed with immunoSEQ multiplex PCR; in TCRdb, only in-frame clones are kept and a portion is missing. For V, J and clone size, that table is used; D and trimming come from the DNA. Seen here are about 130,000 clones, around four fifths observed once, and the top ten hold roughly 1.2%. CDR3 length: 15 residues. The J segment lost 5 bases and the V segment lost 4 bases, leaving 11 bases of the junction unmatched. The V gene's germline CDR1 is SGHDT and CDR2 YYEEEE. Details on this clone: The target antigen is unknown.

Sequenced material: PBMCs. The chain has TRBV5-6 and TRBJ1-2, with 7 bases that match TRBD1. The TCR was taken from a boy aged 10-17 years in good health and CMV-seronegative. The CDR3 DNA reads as TGTGCCAGCAGCCTCCTTCGACAGGGAGGTTATGGCTACACCTTC. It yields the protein CASSLLRQGGYGYTF.